A selection of T cell receptor beta chains follows, all from one sample in a study of CD8+ T cells in alopecia areata. Generated by immunoSEQ multiplex PCR, the TCRdb table keeps only in-frame clones and is missing some. This repertoire shows some 200,000 clones, roughly 60% found once; its top ten account for 5.5%. The source material was CD4+ T cells sorted from blood, sampled at week 24, from a patient treated with tofacitinib. These TCRs come from a human donor with alopecia areata. Each CDR3 is given with its conserved first and last residue. D genes are given only for firm matches. The listing skips clone size in some rows; elsewhere it reads once, few, many or a size class.

D gene: .; clone size: .; J gene: TRBJ1-2; CDR3 length: 12; V gene: TRBV30; CDR3 protein: CAWDLWVDGYTF; CDR3 DNA: TGTGCCTGGGACCTCTGGGTCGATGGCTACACCTTC
D gene: .; clone size: .; J gene: TRBJ2-5; CDR3 length: 14; V gene: TRBV10-3; CDR3 protein: CAISDPSGRETQYF; CDR3 DNA: TGTGCCATCAGTGACCCCTCCGGACGAGAGACCCAGTACTTC
D gene: .; clone size: .; J gene: TRBJ2-7; CDR3 length: 15; V gene: TRBV6-5; CDR3 protein: CASRTTGSTLYEQYF; CDR3 DNA: TGTGCCAGCAGGACCACAGGGTCTACCCTCTACGAGCAGTACTTC
D gene: .; clone size: .; J gene: TRBJ2-1; CDR3 length: 12; V gene: TRBV29-1; CDR3 protein: CSVDGGANEQFF; CDR3 DNA: TGCAGCGTTGACGGCGGGGCCAATGAGCAGTTCTTC
D gene: .; clone size: few; J gene: TRBJ2-5; CDR3 length: 15; V gene: TRBV2; CDR3 protein: CASSENFPPRGTQYF; CDR3 DNA: TGTGCCAGCAGTGAAAATTTCCCACCCCGGGGGACCCAGTACTTC
D gene: .; clone size: .; J gene: TRBJ2-2; CDR3 length: 12; V gene: TRBV5-8; CDR3 protein: CASSYLTGELFF; CDR3 DNA: TGTGCCAGCAGCTACTTGACAGGGGAGCTGTTTTTT
D gene: TRBD2; clone size: few; J gene: TRBJ2-2; CDR3 length: 13; V gene: TRBV30; CDR3 protein: CAWRRGWAGELFF; CDR3 DNA: TGTGCCTGGCGGCGGGGGTGGGCCGGGGAGCTGTTTTTT
D gene: .; clone size: .; J gene: TRBJ2-6; CDR3 length: 13; V gene: TRBV30; CDR3 protein: CAWLSSGANVLTF; CDR3 DNA: TGTGCCTGGCTGAGCTCTGGGGCCAACGTCCTGACTTTC
D gene: .; clone size: .; J gene: TRBJ2-5; CDR3 length: 17; V gene: TRBV5-4; CDR3 protein: CASSAGKVRVGQETQYF; CDR3 DNA: TGTGCCAGCAGCGCGGGGAAAGTGAGGGTAGGTCAAGAGACCCAGTACTTC
D gene: .; clone size: .; J gene: TRBJ2-1; CDR3 length: 15; V gene: TRBV4-3; CDR3 protein: CASSQDGASYNEQFF; CDR3 DNA: TGCGCCAGCAGCCAAGATGGGGCGAGCTACAATGAGCAGTTCTTC
D gene: .; clone size: once; J gene: TRBJ1-2; CDR3 length: 13; V gene: TRBV5-1; CDR3 protein: CASGTGHGDGYTF; CDR3 DNA: TGCGCCAGCGGAACAGGTCATGGGGACGGCTACACCTTC
D gene: .; clone size: .; J gene: TRBJ2-1; CDR3 length: 16; V gene: TRBV19; CDR3 protein: CASSINVGSSYNEQFF; CDR3 DNA: TGTGCCAGTAGTATTAACGTCGGGAGCTCCTACAATGAGCAGTTCTTC
D gene: TRBD1; clone size: .; J gene: TRBJ1-1; CDR3 length: 15; V gene: TRBV9; CDR3 protein: CASRRTGLSSTEAFF; CDR3 DNA: TGTGCCAGCAGGCGGACAGGGCTCTCGAGCACTGAAGCTTTCTTT
D gene: .; clone size: .; J gene: TRBJ2-7; CDR3 length: 14; V gene: TRBV19; CDR3 protein: CASSQSYSSYEQYF; CDR3 DNA: TGTGCCAGTTCGCAGTCCTACAGCTCCTACGAGCAGTACTTC
D gene: .; clone size: few; J gene: TRBJ1-2; CDR3 length: 14; V gene: TRBV7-3; CDR3 protein: CASSPSGQTYGYTF; CDR3 DNA: TGTGCCAGCAGCCCCTCAGGGCAGACCTATGGCTACACCTTC
D gene: .; clone size: few; J gene: TRBJ2-7; CDR3 length: 15; V gene: TRBV25-1; CDR3 protein: CASSESGDRAYEQYF; CDR3 DNA: TGTGCCAGCAGTGAATCGGGGGACAGAGCCTACGAGCAGTACTTC
D gene: .; clone size: .; J gene: TRBJ2-1; CDR3 length: 12; V gene: TRBV29-1; CDR3 protein: CGRRPQSDEQFF; CDR3 DNA: TGCGGCCGCAGGCCCCAATCCGATGAGCAGTTCTTC
D gene: TRBD1; clone size: .; J gene: TRBJ1-6; CDR3 length: 17; V gene: TRBV5-1; CDR3 protein: CASSLGQGDRDNSPLHF; CDR3 DNA: TGCGCCAGCAGCTTGGGACAGGGGGATCGAGATAATTCACCCCTCCACTTT
D gene: TRBD1; clone size: once; J gene: TRBJ2-5; CDR3 length: 15; V gene: TRBV2; CDR3 protein: CASSAPTDRGETQYF; CDR3 DNA: TGTGCCAGCAGTGCGCCGACGGACAGGGGAGAGACCCAGTACTTC
D gene: TRBD1; clone size: .; J gene: TRBJ1-1; CDR3 length: 14; V gene: TRBV2; CDR3 protein: CASRPMTGGSEAFF; CDR3 DNA: TGTGCCAGCAGGCCAATGACAGGGGGCAGTGAAGCTTTCTTT
D gene: .; clone size: once; J gene: TRBJ2-3; CDR3 length: 14; V gene: TRBV5-1; CDR3 protein: CASSLDSYTDTQYF; CDR3 DNA: TGCGCCAGCAGCTTGGATAGCTACACAGATACGCAGTATTTT
D gene: TRBD2; clone size: .; J gene: TRBJ2-7; CDR3 length: 14; V gene: TRBV6-5; CDR3 protein: CASERDADSYEQYF; CDR3 DNA: TGTGCCAGCGAGCGGGACGCAGACTCCTACGAGCAGTACTTC
D gene: .; clone size: .; J gene: TRBJ1-2; CDR3 length: 13; V gene: TRBV25-1; CDR3 protein: CASSRGGGYGYTF; CDR3 DNA: TGTGCCAGCAGTCGCGGGGGAGGATACGGCTACACCTTC
D gene: TRBD1; clone size: .; J gene: TRBJ2-2; CDR3 length: 15; V gene: TRBV5-1; CDR3 protein: CASSQGQGPTGELFF; CDR3 DNA: TGCGCCAGCAGCCAGGGACAGGGACCCACCGGGGAGCTGTTTTTT
D gene: .; clone size: .; J gene: TRBJ1-2; CDR3 length: 15; V gene: TRBV7-2; CDR3 protein: CASSLRPFGPYGYTF; CDR3 DNA: TGTGCCAGCAGCTTACGCCCCTTTGGCCCCTATGGCTACACCTTC
D gene: TRBD1; clone size: .; J gene: TRBJ2-5; CDR3 length: 14; V gene: TRBV29-1; CDR3 protein: CSVKTGEWWETQYF; CDR3 DNA: TGCAGCGTGAAGACAGGGGAATGGTGGGAGACCCAGTACTTC
D gene: TRBD2; clone size: .; J gene: TRBJ2-5; CDR3 length: 13; V gene: TRBV29-1; CDR3 protein: CSVSRLARETQYF; CDR3 DNA: TGCAGCGTTTCAAGACTAGCTCGTGAGACCCAGTACTTC
D gene: TRBD2; clone size: few; J gene: TRBJ2-7; CDR3 length: 16; V gene: TRBV7-3; CDR3 protein: CASSLNGAGSSYEQYF; CDR3 DNA: TGTGCCAGCAGCTTAAACGGAGCGGGAAGCTCCTACGAGCAGTACTTC
D gene: .; clone size: .; J gene: TRBJ2-3; CDR3 length: 15; V gene: TRBV7-2; CDR3 protein: CASSLAANPRDTQYF; CDR3 DNA: TGTGCCAGCAGCTTAGCGGCGAATCCGAGGGATACGCAGTATTTT
D gene: TRBD2; clone size: .; J gene: TRBJ2-1; CDR3 length: 16; V gene: TRBV9; CDR3 protein: CASSVVSSGGANEQFF; CDR3 DNA: TGTGCCAGCAGCGTAGTGTCTAGCGGGGGGGCGAATGAGCAGTTCTTC
D gene: .; clone size: once; J gene: TRBJ2-1; CDR3 length: 15; V gene: TRBV30; CDR3 protein: CAWSLGGPSYNEQFF; CDR3 DNA: TGTGCCTGGAGTTTGGGCGGGCCGTCCTACAATGAGCAGTTCTTC
D gene: TRBD1; clone size: .; J gene: TRBJ2-7; CDR3 length: 17; V gene: TRBV4-3; CDR3 protein: CASSQVKFTGQGYEQYF; CDR3 DNA: TGCGCCAGCAGCCAAGTTAAGTTTACGGGACAGGGTTACGAGCAGTACTTC
D gene: TRBD1; clone size: .; J gene: TRBJ2-1; CDR3 length: 14; V gene: TRBV5-1; CDR3 protein: CASSDRGSYNEQFF; CDR3 DNA: TGCGCCAGCAGCGACAGGGGATCCTACAATGAGCAGTTCTTC
D gene: .; clone size: .; J gene: TRBJ2-5; CDR3 length: 12; V gene: TRBV2; CDR3 protein: CASSAGDETQYF; CDR3 DNA: TGTGCCAGCAGTGCCGGGGACGAGACCCAGTACTTC
D gene: .; clone size: .; J gene: TRBJ1-2; CDR3 length: 11; V gene: TRBV2; CDR3 protein: CASSTDYGYTF; CDR3 DNA: TGTGCCAGCAGTACGGACTATGGCTACACCTTC
D gene: TRBD1; clone size: .; J gene: TRBJ1-2; CDR3 length: 14; V gene: TRBV30; CDR3 protein: CAWSKPGTGFGYTF; CDR3 DNA: TGTGCCTGGAGTAAACCTGGGACAGGGTTCGGCTACACCTTC
D gene: .; clone size: .; J gene: TRBJ1-1; CDR3 length: 14; V gene: TRBV30; CDR3 protein: CAWTGETKNTEAFF; CDR3 DNA: TGTGCCTGGACCGGGGAGACTAAGAACACTGAAGCTTTCTTT
D gene: .; clone size: .; J gene: TRBJ2-7; CDR3 length: 15; V gene: TRBV11-1; CDR3 protein: CASSEPGRSSYEQYF; CDR3 DNA: TGTGCCAGCAGCGAACCGGGACGGAGCTCCTACGAGCAGTACTTC
D gene: .; clone size: .; J gene: TRBJ1-3; CDR3 length: 12; V gene: TRBV2; CDR3 protein: CASKGPGNTIYF; CDR3 DNA: TGTGCCAGCAAGGGGCCCGGAAACACCATATATTTT
D gene: TRBD1; clone size: few; J gene: TRBJ1-2; CDR3 length: 13; V gene: TRBV29-1; CDR3 protein: CSVWTGGWRSYTF; CDR3 DNA: TGCAGCGTTTGGACAGGGGGCTGGAGGAGCTACACCTTC
D gene: TRBD2; clone size: .; J gene: TRBJ2-2; CDR3 length: 15; V gene: TRBV5-1; CDR3 protein: CASKELAENTGELFF; CDR3 DNA: TGCGCCTCGAAGGAACTAGCGGAAAACACCGGGGAGCTGTTTTTT
D gene: .; clone size: .; J gene: TRBJ1-5; CDR3 length: 16; V gene: TRBV19; CDR3 protein: CASSIRPTGGNQPQHF; CDR3 DNA: TGTGCCAGTAGTATAAGACCGACTGGGGGCAATCAGCCCCAGCATTTT
D gene: .; clone size: few; J gene: TRBJ2-2; CDR3 length: 14; V gene: TRBV2; CDR3 protein: CASNRGTNTGELFF; CDR3 DNA: TGTGCCAGCAATAGGGGCACGAACACCGGGGAGCTGTTTTTT
D gene: .; clone size: .; J gene: TRBJ2-3; CDR3 length: 15; V gene: TRBV25-1; CDR3 protein: CASSELEWGKDTQYF; CDR3 DNA: TGTGCCAGCAGTGAATTGGAGTGGGGGAAAGATACGCAGTATTTT
D gene: TRBD1; clone size: few; J gene: TRBJ2-1; CDR3 length: 13; V gene: TRBV11-3; CDR3 protein: CASSLRDSNEQFF; CDR3 DNA: TGTGCCAGCAGCTTACGGGACAGCAATGAGCAGTTCTTC
D gene: TRBD1; clone size: .; J gene: TRBJ2-3; CDR3 length: 18; V gene: TRBV5-1; CDR3 protein: CASSAVARSGTGGDTQYF; CDR3 DNA: TGCGCCAGCAGCGCGGTTGCCAGATCCGGGACAGGGGGAGATACGCAGTATTTT
D gene: TRBD1; clone size: .; J gene: TRBJ1-3; CDR3 length: 17; V gene: TRBV29-1; CDR3 protein: CSVEDGTGGFSGNTIYF; CDR3 DNA: TGCAGCGTTGAAGACGGGACAGGGGGTTTCTCTGGAAACACCATATATTTT
D gene: TRBD1; clone size: .; J gene: TRBJ2-7; CDR3 length: 15; V gene: TRBV25-1; CDR3 protein: CASLQDRGATYEQYF; CDR3 DNA: TGTGCCAGCCTTCAAGACAGGGGAGCAACCTACGAGCAGTACTTC
D gene: TRBD2; clone size: .; J gene: TRBJ2-1; CDR3 length: 15; V gene: TRBV29-1; CDR3 protein: CSVEILGLGIREQFF; CDR3 DNA: TGCAGCGTTGAAATTTTAGGACTAGGGATCCGCGAGCAGTTCTTC
D gene: .; clone size: .; J gene: TRBJ2-5; CDR3 length: 14; V gene: TRBV4-2; CDR3 protein: CASSQMEGQETQYF; CDR3 DNA: TGTGCCAGCAGCCAAATGGAGGGTCAGGAGACCCAGTACTTC
D gene: TRBD1; clone size: many; J gene: TRBJ1-2; CDR3 length: 14; V gene: TRBV7-2; CDR3 protein: CASSLDRAKYGYTF; CDR3 DNA: TGTGCCAGCTCCCTGGACAGGGCTAAGTATGGCTACACCTTC
D gene: TRBD2; clone size: .; J gene: TRBJ2-7; CDR3 length: 15; V gene: TRBV5-1; CDR3 protein: CASSDLAGSSYEQYF; CDR3 DNA: TGCGCCAGCAGCGATCTAGCGGGGAGCTCCTACGAGCAGTACTTC
D gene: TRBD1; clone size: few; J gene: TRBJ1-2; CDR3 length: 11; V gene: TRBV29-1; CDR3 protein: CSTRTGDGYTF; CDR3 DNA: TGCAGCACCAGGACAGGCGATGGCTACACCTTC
D gene: TRBD2; clone size: .; J gene: TRBJ2-5; CDR3 length: 15; V gene: TRBV9; CDR3 protein: CASSAGLAGRETQYF; CDR3 DNA: TGTGCCAGCAGCGCGGGACTAGCGGGTAGAGAGACCCAGTACTTC
D gene: .; clone size: .; J gene: TRBJ2-7; CDR3 length: 16; V gene: TRBV11-2; CDR3 protein: CASSPIAREANYEQYF; CDR3 DNA: TGTGCCAGCAGCCCCATCGCGCGGGAAGCCAACTACGAGCAGTACTTC
D gene: TRBD1; clone size: .; J gene: TRBJ2-5; CDR3 length: 15; V gene: TRBV18; CDR3 protein: CASSPDRGSQETQYF; CDR3 DNA: TGTGCCAGCTCACCAGACAGGGGCTCTCAAGAGACCCAGTACTTC
D gene: TRBD1; clone size: .; J gene: TRBJ1-5; CDR3 length: 13; V gene: TRBV29-1; CDR3 protein: CSVTDRVAQPQHF; CDR3 DNA: TGCAGCGTGACAGACAGGGTTGCTCAGCCCCAGCATTTT
D gene: TRBD2; clone size: .; J gene: TRBJ2-3; CDR3 length: 12; V gene: TRBV2; CDR3 protein: CASSESKGREEF; CDR3 DNA: TGTGCCAGCAGTGAATCGAAGGGGAGGGAGGAGTTT
D gene: TRBD2; clone size: .; J gene: TRBJ2-1; CDR3 length: 15; V gene: TRBV30; CDR3 protein: CAWNTEREGNNEQFF; CDR3 DNA: TGTGCCTGGAACACTGAGCGGGAGGGGAACAATGAGCAGTTCTTC